This T cell receptor (beta chain) was recorded in a study of shared clonotypes between healthy human individuals. Whole-study findings and limits: Exclusively blood specimens were collected; tissue repertoires likely differ. The sharing of 5% to 6.5% of naive CD4 clonotypes was seen across a handful of donors.

V lost 3 bases, J lost 6 bases, and 14 bases lay in between. Germline V lookup: CDR1 GTSNPN, CDR2 SVGIG (reference sequence). This CDR3 comprises 13 residues. Note on this clone: The target antigen is unknown.

In the authors' workflow: Junction-only sequences produced by ImmunoSEQ had no quality scores, so filtering differed. Some clones are missing from TCRdb's copy, which holds only in-frame ones; the method was immunoSEQ multiplex PCR. For V, J and clone size, that table is used; D and trimming come from the DNA. The sample has approximately 2.4 million clones; roughly 95% are singletons. The chain combines TRBV30 with TRBJ1-1, with D unresolved. The origin of this receptor is a man aged 18-30 years in good health. The sequenced material came from naive CD4+ T cells sorted from blood. Subset defined: CD45RA+ positively selected. CDR3 sequence reads: CAWRGLAAPEAFF. For the CDR3, the DNA is TGTGCCTGGAGGGGATTGGCCGCCCCTGAAGCTTTCTTT.